This T cell receptor (beta chain) was captured by sequencing in a study of T cells in Graves' hyperthyroidism and ophthalmopathy. General observations from the study: In simple terms, a model built on 13 V-J features told ophthalmopathy apart from stable hyperthyroidism.

As regards this clonotype: The antigen is undetermined.

Germline assignment: CDR1 SGHDT and CDR2 YYEEEE. The CDR3 consists of 15 residues. The V gene lost 0 bases and the J gene lost 0 bases, with 7 bases spanning the gap. RNA transcripts were the template for amplifying TCR beta CDR3 regions. First-round RT-PCR with HTBI primers amplified the TCR CDR3 region. Each CDR3 protein gets one entry after TCRdb re-called the multiplex PCR reads with MiXCR. This sample has under 650,000 distinct CDR3 sequences, with around 15% found just once. The receptor's source is a woman aged 25 to 45 with Graves' hyperthyroidism. Sequenced sample: blood. This chain uses TRBV5-6 with TRBJ1-3; D remains ambiguous. CDR3 residues: CASSLARFSGNTIYF. In nucleotides, the CDR3 is TGTGCCAGCAGCTTGGCTCGGTTCTCTGGAAACACCATATATTTT.